The T cell receptor (beta chain) described here comes from a study of T cell responses to AZD1222 COVID-19 vaccine. On this clone: What it binds is unknown.

Clones were sequenced by immunoSEQ multiplex PCR, and TCRdb holds only the in-frame ones, with some missing. The sample holds more than 150,000 clones, around 94% seen once. Findings and limits, study-wide: Donor demographics were predominantly white British with a female majority; clonal diversity may be underestimated.

Sequences were derived from peripheral blood, sampled 28 days after the second AZD1222 dose. This sequence was found in an adult who received the AZD1222 COVID-19 vaccine.

The CDR3 region has the DNA TGTGCCAGCAGCTCCTACAGGGGGTCCATGGACACTGAAGCTTTCTTT. Protein: CASSSYRGSMDTEAFF. V is TRBV7-6 and J is TRBJ1-1; the match to TRBD1 covers 8 bases. V shed 4 bases, J shed 3 bases, and the junction held 10 bases outside the gene matches. The CDR3 extends over 16 amino acids. Germline V CDR1 and CDR2: SGHVS, FNYEAQ.